Sequencing of this TCR beta chain was carried out in a study of CD8 T cells in Susac syndrome. Comments on this clonotype: Its antigen is unknown.

An input of about 0.45 to 1 ug of RNA was subjected to reverse transcription using random hexamers. TCRdb redid the calling of the immunoSEQ multiplex PCR reads with MiXCR, one entry per CDR3 protein. The sample shows over 150,000 distinct CDR3 sequences, about 95% of them seen only once. V was cut by 4 bases and J by 0 bases, with 3 bases left in between. The CDR3 spans 11 residues. Germline CDR1 and CDR2: SQVTM and ANQGSEA. Study findings and constraints: CD4+ T cell repertoires in Susac syndrome exhibited no evidence of clonal expansion.

Material: CD4+ T cells from PBMCs. The chain combines TRBV29-1 with TRBJ1-1; D unclear. The receptor's source is a human donor with Susac syndrome. CDR3 residues: CSVAVNTEAFF. CDR3 coding DNA: TGCAGCGTTGCGGTGAACACTGAAGCTTTCTTT.